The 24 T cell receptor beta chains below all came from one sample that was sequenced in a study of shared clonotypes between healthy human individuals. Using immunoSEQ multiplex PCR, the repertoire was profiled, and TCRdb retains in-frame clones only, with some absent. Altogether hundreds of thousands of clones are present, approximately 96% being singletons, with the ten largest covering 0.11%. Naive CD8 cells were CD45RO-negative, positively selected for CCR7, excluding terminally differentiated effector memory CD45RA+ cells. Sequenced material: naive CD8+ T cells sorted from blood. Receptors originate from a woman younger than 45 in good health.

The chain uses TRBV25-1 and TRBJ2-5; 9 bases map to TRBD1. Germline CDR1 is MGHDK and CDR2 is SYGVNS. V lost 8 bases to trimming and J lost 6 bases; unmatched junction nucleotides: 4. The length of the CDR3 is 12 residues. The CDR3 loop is CASQDRGQTQYF. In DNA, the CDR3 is TGTGCCAGCCAGGACAGGGGACAGACCCAGTACTTC.

CDR3 sequence reads: CASSQERSWSQETQYF. The DNA for the CDR3 is TGTGCCAGCAGCCAAGAACGGAGTTGGTCGCAAGAGACCCAGTACTTC. The J gene is TRBJ2-5, the V gene TRBV14, with D hard to call. Trimming pared 0 bases from V and 2 bases from J, leaving 13 bases between. Germline CDR1 reads SGHDN; CDR2 reads FVKESK. There are 16 residues in the CDR3.

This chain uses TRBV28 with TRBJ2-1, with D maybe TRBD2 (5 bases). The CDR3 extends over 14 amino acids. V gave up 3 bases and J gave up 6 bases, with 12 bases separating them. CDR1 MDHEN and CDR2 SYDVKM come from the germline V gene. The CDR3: CASSFVLRGNEQFF. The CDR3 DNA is TGTGCCAGCAGTTTTGTACTCCGGGGCAATGAGCAGTTCTTC.

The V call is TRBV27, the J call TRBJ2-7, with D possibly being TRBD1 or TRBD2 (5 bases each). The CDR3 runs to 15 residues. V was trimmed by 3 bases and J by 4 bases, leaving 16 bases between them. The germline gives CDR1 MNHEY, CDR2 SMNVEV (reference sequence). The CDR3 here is CASSFGAGRAYEQYF. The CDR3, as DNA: TGTGCCAGCAGTTTCGGTGCGGGCAGGGCATACGAGCAGTACTTC.

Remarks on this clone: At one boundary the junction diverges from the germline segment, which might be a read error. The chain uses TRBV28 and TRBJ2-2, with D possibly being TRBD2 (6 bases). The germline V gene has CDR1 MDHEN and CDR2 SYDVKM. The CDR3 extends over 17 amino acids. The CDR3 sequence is CASSFSLGTPNAGELFF. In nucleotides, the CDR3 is TGTGCCAGCAGTTTCTCCCTCGGGACTCCGAACGCCGGGGAGCTGTTTTTT.

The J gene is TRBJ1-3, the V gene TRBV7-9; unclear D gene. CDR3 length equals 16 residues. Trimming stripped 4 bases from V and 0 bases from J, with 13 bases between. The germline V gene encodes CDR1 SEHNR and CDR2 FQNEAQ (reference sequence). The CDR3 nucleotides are TGTGCCAGCAGCTCCCCCCTTTCCGGCTCTGGAAACACCATATATTTT. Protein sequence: CASSSPLSGSGNTIYF. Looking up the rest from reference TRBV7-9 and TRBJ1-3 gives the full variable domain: DTGVSQNPRHKITKRGQNVTFRCDPISEHNRLYWYRQTLGQGPEFLTYFQNEAQLEKSRLLSDRFSAERPKGSFSTLEIQRTEQGDSAMYLCASSSPLSGSGNTIYFGEGSWLTVV.

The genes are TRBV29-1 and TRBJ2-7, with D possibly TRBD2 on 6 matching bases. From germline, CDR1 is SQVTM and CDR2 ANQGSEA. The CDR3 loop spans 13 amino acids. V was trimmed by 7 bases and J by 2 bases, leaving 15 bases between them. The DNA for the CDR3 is TGCAGCGCACGCTCGGGACTCACCTACGAGCAGTACTTC. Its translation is CSARSGLTYEQYF.

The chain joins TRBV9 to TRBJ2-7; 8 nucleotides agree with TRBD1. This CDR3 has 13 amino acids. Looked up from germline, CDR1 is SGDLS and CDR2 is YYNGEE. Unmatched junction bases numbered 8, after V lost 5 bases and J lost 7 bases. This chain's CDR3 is CASRGTGGQEQYF. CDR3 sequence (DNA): TGTGCCAGCAGAGGAACAGGGGGTCAAGAGCAGTACTTC.

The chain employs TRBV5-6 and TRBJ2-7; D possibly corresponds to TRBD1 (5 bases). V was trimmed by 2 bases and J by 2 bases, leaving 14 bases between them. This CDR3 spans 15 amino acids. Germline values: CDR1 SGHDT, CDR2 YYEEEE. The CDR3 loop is CASSFAGWQTYEQYF. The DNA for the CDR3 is TGTGCCAGCAGCTTCGCAGGGTGGCAAACCTACGAGCAGTACTTC.

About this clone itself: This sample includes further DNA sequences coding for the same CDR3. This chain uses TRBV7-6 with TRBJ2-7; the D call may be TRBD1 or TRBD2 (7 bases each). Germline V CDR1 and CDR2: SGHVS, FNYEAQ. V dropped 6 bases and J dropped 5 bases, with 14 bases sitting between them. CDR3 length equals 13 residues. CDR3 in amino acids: CASSPGGGNEQYF. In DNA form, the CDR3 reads TGTGCCAGCAGTCCAGGGGGGGGGAACGAGCAGTACTTC. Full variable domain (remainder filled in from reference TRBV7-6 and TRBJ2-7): GAGVSQSPRYKVTKRGQDVALRCDPISGHVSLYWYRQALGQGPEFLTYFNYEAQQDKSGLPNDRFSAERPEGSISTLTIQRTEQRDSAMYRCASSPGGGNEQYFGPGTRLTVT.

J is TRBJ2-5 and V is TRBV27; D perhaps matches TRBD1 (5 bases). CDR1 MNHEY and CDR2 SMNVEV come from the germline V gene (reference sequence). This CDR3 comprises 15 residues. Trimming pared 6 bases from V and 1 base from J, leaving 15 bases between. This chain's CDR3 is CASSHGWGTQETQYF. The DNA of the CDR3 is TGTGCCAGCAGCCATGGATGGGGCACCCAAGAGACCCAGTACTTC.

The CDR3 DNA reads TGTGCCAGCAGCTTTTCCGCGGGAGGATGGAATGAGCAGTTCTTC. It translates to CASSFSAGGWNEQFF. The chain has TRBV5-8 and TRBJ2-1; TRBD2 agrees at 8 bases. Germline V gives CDR1 SGHTS, CDR2 YDEGEE. The CDR3 has 15 residues. V dropped 2 bases and J dropped 7; count of bases not matched to a gene: 8.

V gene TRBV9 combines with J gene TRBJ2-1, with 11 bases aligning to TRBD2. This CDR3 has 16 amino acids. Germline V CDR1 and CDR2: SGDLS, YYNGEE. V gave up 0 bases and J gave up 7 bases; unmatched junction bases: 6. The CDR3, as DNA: TGTGCCAGCAGCGTAGCTTCGTCTAGCGGGAGGAATGAGCAGTTCTTC. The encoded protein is CASSVASSSGRNEQFF.

For the CDR3, the DNA is TGCGCCAGCAGCCCGGACAGGCGGGACGGAAACACCATATATTTT. This encodes CASSPDRRDGNTIYF. The gene calls are TRBV5-1 and TRBJ1-3; 7 bases are a match to TRBD1. Unmatched junction bases numbered 8, after V lost 4 bases and J lost 4 bases. CDR3 length: 15 residues. Per germline, CDR1 SGHRS and CDR2 YFSETQ.

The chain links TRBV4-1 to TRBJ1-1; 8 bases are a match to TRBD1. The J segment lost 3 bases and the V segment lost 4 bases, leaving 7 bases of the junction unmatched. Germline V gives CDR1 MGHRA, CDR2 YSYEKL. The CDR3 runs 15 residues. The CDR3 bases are TGCGCCAGCAGCCCTGGACAGGGAGAGTACACTGAAGCTTTCTTT. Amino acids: CASSPGQGEYTEAFF.

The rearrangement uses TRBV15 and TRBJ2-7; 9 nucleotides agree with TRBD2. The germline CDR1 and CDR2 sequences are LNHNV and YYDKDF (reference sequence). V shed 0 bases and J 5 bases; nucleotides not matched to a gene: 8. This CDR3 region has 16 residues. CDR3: CATSRDLALAGHEQYF. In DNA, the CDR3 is TGTGCCACCAGCAGAGATCTCGCACTAGCGGGCCACGAGCAGTACTTC.

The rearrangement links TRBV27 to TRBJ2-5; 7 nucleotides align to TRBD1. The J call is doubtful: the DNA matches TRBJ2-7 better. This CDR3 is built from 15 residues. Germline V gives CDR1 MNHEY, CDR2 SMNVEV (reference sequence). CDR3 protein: CASSTTSGTAYEQYF. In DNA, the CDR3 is TGTGCCAGCAGTACCACCTCCGGGACAGCCTACGAGCAGTACTTC.

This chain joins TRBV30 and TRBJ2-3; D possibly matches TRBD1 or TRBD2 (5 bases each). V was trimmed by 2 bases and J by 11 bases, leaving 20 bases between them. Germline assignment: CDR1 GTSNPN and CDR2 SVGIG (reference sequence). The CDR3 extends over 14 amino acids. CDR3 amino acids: CAWSFRDPSVWQYF. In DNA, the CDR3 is TGTGCCTGGAGTTTCCGGGACCCGTCGGTGTGGCAGTATTTT.

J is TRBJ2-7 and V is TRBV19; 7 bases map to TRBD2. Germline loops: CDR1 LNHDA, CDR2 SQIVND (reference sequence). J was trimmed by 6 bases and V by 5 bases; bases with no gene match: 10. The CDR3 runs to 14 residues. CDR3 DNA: TGTGCCAGTAGTCCTGGACTAGATGTCCGCGAGCAGTACTTC. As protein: CASSPGLDVREQYF.

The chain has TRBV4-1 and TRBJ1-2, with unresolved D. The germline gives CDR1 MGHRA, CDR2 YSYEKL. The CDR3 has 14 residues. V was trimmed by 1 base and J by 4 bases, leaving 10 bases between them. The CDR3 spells CASSQVAALYGYTF. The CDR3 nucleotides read TGCGCCAGCAGCCAAGTCGCGGCACTCTATGGCTACACCTTC.

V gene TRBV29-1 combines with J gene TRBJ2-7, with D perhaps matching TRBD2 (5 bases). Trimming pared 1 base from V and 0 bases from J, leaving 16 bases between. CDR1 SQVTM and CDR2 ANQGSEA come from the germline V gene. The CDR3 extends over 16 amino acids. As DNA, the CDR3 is TGCAGCGTTGAAGGATTAATTGAGGGTAGCTCCTACGAGCAGTACTTC. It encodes CSVEGLIEGSSYEQYF.

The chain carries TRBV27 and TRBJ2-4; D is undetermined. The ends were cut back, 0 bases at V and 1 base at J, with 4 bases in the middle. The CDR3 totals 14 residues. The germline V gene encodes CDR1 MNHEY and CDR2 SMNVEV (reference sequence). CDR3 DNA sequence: TGTGCCAGCAGTTTATCCAGGGCCAAAAACATTCAGTACTTC. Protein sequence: CASSLSRAKNIQYF.

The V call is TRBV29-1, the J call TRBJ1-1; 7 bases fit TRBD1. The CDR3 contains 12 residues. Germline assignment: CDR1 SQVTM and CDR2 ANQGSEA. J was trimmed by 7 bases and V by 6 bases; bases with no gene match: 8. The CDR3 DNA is TGCAGCGTCGGACAGGCCGCTTATGAAGCTTTCTTT. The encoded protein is CSVGQAAYEAFF.

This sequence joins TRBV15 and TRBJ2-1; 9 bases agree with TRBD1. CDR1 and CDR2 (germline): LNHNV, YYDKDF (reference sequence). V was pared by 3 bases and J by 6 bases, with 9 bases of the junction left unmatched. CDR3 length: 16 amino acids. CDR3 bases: TGTGCCACCAGCAGCCGAAGGGGGACAGGGACCAATGAGCAGTTCTTC. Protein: CATSSRRGTGTNEQFF.